One and the same sample provided the 23 T cell receptor beta chains below, sequenced in a study of CD8 T cells in ankylosing spondylitis. General observations from the study: One TCR beta motif, made up of about 8 highly homologous variants, appeared characteristic of ankylosing spondylitis blood.

TCRdb itself ran the 5' RACE reads through MiXCR, one entry per CDR3 protein. The table records fewer than 400,000 distinct CDR3 sequences, around 8% of them present only once. No antigens are known for them. The material sequenced was blood, either unsorted or a sorted T cell fraction (not recorded which). The source of these receptors is a male donor with ankylosing spondylitis.

The rearrangement uses TRBV19 and TRBJ2-7, with D hard to call. The ends were cut back, 5 bases at V and 6 bases at J, with 17 bases in the middle. CDR1 is LNHDA, CDR2 SQIVND, per germline (reference sequence). This CDR3 contains 14 residues. The CDR3 loop reads CASSPGPALIEQYF. The DNA of the CDR3 is TGTGCCAGTAGTCCCGGGCCGGCGTTGATCGAGCAGTACTTC.

V usage is TRBV28 and J usage is TRBJ2-7; D is unresolved. In germline, CDR1 is MDHEN, CDR2 SYDVKM. V was cut by 7 bases and J by 4 bases, with 8 bases left in between. The CDR3 length is 11 residues. This chain's CDR3 is CASIVRYEQYF. In DNA form, the CDR3 reads TGTGCCAGCATTGTCCGGTACGAGCAGTACTTC.

As DNA, the CDR3 is TGCAGCGTTCGACAGGGACAGGGGCTTTCTGGAAACACCATATATTTT. Its translation is CSVRQGQGLSGNTIYF. This chain uses TRBV29-1 with TRBJ1-3; TRBD1 matches 10 bases. Germline-derived CDR1 and CDR2 are SQVTM and ANQGSEA. Trimming cost V 5 bases and J 1 base; bases outside gene matches: 8. The CDR3 has 16 residues.

V usage is TRBV7-9 and J usage is TRBJ2-1; 12 bases line up with TRBD2. Per the germline V gene, CDR1 is SEHNR and CDR2 is FQNEAQ (reference sequence). The CDR3 sequence is 16 residues long. J lost 10 bases, V lost 4 bases, and 11 bases had no gene match. This CDR3 is CASSSSLAGGPGEQFF. The CDR3, as DNA: TGTGCCAGCAGCTCCAGCCTAGCGGGAGGGCCGGGGGAGCAGTTCTTC.

The chain recombines TRBV12-3 or TRBV12-4 with TRBJ2-2; D perhaps matches TRBD2 (6 bases). V dropped 3 bases and J dropped 5 bases, with 19 bases sitting between them. This CDR3 region has 17 residues. Here the CDR3 DNA reads TGTGCCAGCAGTTTCCCGACCGGGACTTTTAATACCGGGGAGCTGTTTTTT. Translating it yields CASSFPTGTFNTGELFF.

This clonotype was seen only a few times. The CDR3 protein is CASSLVRTSGVQFF. The CDR3 DNA is TGTGCCAGCAGCTTAGTGAGGACTAGCGGGGTGCAGTTCTTC. This sequence joins TRBV11-3 and TRBJ2-1; TRBD2 agrees at 12 bases. With V trimmed by 1 base and J by 12 bases, 4 bases remained unmatched. The CDR3 covers 14 residues. Germline loops: CDR1 SGHNT, CDR2 YENEEA. The full variable domain, in which reference TRBV11-3 and TRBJ2-1 provide the parts outside the CDR3, is EAGVVQSPRYKIIEKKQPVAFWCNPISGHNTLYWYLQNLGQGPELLIRYENEEAVDDSQLPKDRFSAERLKGVDSTLKIQPAELGDSAVYLCASSLVRTSGVQFFGPGTRLTVL.

The rearrangement links TRBV10-3 to TRBJ2-1, with 7 bases fitting TRBD1. The CDR3 contains 13 residues. Germline V gives CDR1 ENHRY, CDR2 SYGVKD. J lost 4 bases, V lost 4 bases, and 1 base had no gene match. CDR3 nucleotide sequence: TGTGCCATCAGTGGGGGACAGTACAATGAGCAGTTCTTC. This sequence encodes CAISGGQYNEQFF.

This clonotype was seen a few times. This rearrangement joins TRBV5-1 to TRBJ1-6; no definite D call. The CDR3 consists of 14 residues. V was shortened by 0 bases and J by 6 bases, with 7 bases between the two germline ends. CDR1 and CDR2 from the germline V gene are SGHRS and YFSETQ. The CDR3 nucleotides read TGCGCCAGCAGCTTGGACAACCCTAATTCACCCCTCCACTTT. It is translated as CASSLDNPNSPLHF.

The V call is TRBV7-8, the J call TRBJ1-1; D is unresolved. Germline assignment: CDR1 SGHVS and CDR2 FQNEAQ. The CDR3 is 12 amino acids. Trimming stripped 2 bases from V and 7 bases from J, with 8 bases between. Written as DNA, the CDR3 is TGTGCCAGCAGCTTACCGGGATTTGAAGCTTTCTTT. It translates to CASSLPGFEAFF.

This clonotype came up many times. The rearrangement joins TRBV29-1 to TRBJ2-1, with 8 positions matching TRBD1. After removal of 1 base from V and 0 bases from J, the junction contained 11 bases not matched to a gene. The CDR3 sequence is 18 residues long. Germline V gene data show CDR1 as SQVTM and CDR2 as ANQGSEA. CDR3 sequence: CSVEGKRGQASSYNEQFF. The DNA for the CDR3 is TGCAGCGTTGAAGGGAAAAGGGGACAGGCCAGCTCCTACAATGAGCAGTTCTTC.

This clonotype has just a few counts. This chain links TRBV4-1 with TRBJ2-3; D ambiguous. In germline, CDR1 is MGHRA, CDR2 YSYEKL. V was trimmed by 4 bases and J by 2 bases, leaving 13 bases between them. The CDR3 sequence is 15 residues long. The CDR3, as DNA: TGCGCCAGCAGCCTCAGTAGGGATCACACAGATACGCAGTATTTT. Protein product: CASSLSRDHTDTQYF.

This clonotype has a count of ten or more. The chain joins TRBV5-1 to TRBJ2-3; 7 bases agree with TRBD1. V trimming: 4 bases; J trimming: 2 bases; junction bases outside the gene matches: 7. CDR3 size: 15 residues. Germline V CDR1 and CDR2: SGHRS, YFSETQ. DNA of the CDR3: TGCGCCAGCAGCCTGCCTGGGACAGACACAGATACGCAGTATTTT. It is translated as CASSLPGTDTDTQYF.

This clonotype showed up many times. This chain connects TRBV28 to TRBJ1-1; 7 bases align to TRBD1. Germline-derived CDR1 and CDR2 are MDHEN and SYDVKM. V shed 6 bases, J shed 1 base, and the junction held 2 bases outside the gene matches. The CDR3 is made up of 13 amino acids. The CDR3 loop is CASRWDRNTEAFF. CDR3 DNA: TGTGCCAGCAGATGGGACAGGAACACTGAAGCTTTCTTT.

The chain links TRBV7-9 to TRBJ1-6; D is unresolved. From germline, CDR1 is SEHNR and CDR2 FQNEAQ (reference sequence). V was shortened by 4 bases and J by 9 bases, with 16 bases between the two germline ends. The CDR3 has 15 amino acids. The CDR3 DNA sequence: TGTGCCAGCAGCTCGGGCCCTACTGGGCGTTCACCCCTCCACTTT. Its protein product is CASSSGPTGRSPLHF.

A few counts support this clonotype. The J gene is TRBJ1-1, the V gene TRBV27; tentative D call: TRBD1 (5 bases). This CDR3 is 12 amino acids long. Germline-derived CDR1 and CDR2 are MNHEY and SMNVEV (reference sequence). V was cut by 7 bases and J by 3 bases, with 9 bases left in between. CDR3 amino acids: CASTGGDTEAFF. In DNA form, the CDR3 reads TGTGCCAGCACGGGGGGGGACACTGAAGCTTTCTTT.

The chain combines TRBV20-1 with TRBJ2-5; 7 positions agree with TRBD2. The germline gives CDR1 DFQATT, CDR2 SNEGSKA (reference sequence). V shed 7 bases and J 4 bases; nucleotides not matched to a gene: 6. The length of the CDR3 is 12 residues. The CDR3 DNA sequence: TGCAGTGTGGTGGGAGGGAGAGAGACCCAGTACTTC. Its translation: CSVVGGRETQYF.

This clonotype was seen repeatedly, ten times or more. The chain joins TRBV5-1 to TRBJ2-7; D is undetermined. Deletions cut 4 bases from V and 4 bases from J, with 9 bases between. CDR1 is SGHRS and CDR2 is YFSETQ in the germline V gene. There are 12 residues in the CDR3. This CDR3 is CASSQNGYEQYF. CDR3 DNA: TGCGCCAGCAGCCAAAATGGGTACGAGCAGTACTTC.

This chain joins TRBV18 and TRBJ2-3, with 12 positions matching TRBD2. The CDR3 spans 18 residues. Trimming at V came to 1 base and at J to 2 bases, leaving 7 bases not matched to a gene. Germline CDR1 KGHSH, CDR2 LQKENI. The CDR3: CASSPLPGLAGITDTQYF. The CDR3 region has the DNA TGTGCCAGCTCACCACTTCCTGGACTAGCGGGAATCACAGATACGCAGTATTTT.

V and J are TRBV4-3 and TRBJ1-1, with TRBD1 matching 7 bases. CDR3 length equals 18 residues. J gave up 1 base and V 0 bases, and 11 bases lay outside the gene matches. From germline, CDR1 is LGHNA and CDR2 YSLEER. CDR3 amino acids: CASSQDVIAGGKNTEAFF. The CDR3 coding sequence is TGCGCCAGCAGCCAAGATGTGATCGCAGGGGGTAAGAACACTGAAGCTTTCTTT.

This clonotype was seen a handful of times. The chain employs TRBV29-1 and TRBJ2-6; no firm D call. Germline V lookup: CDR1 SQVTM, CDR2 ANQGSEA. Trimming removed 6 bases at V and 0 bases at J, with 6 bases between. This CDR3 contains 13 residues. DNA for the CDR3: TGCAGCGTCACAGCCTCTGGGGCCAACGTCCTGACTTTC. This translates into CSVTASGANVLTF.

The chain carries TRBV20-1 and TRBJ1-2; unclear D gene. CDR3 length: 13 amino acids. Germline CDR1 is DFQATT and CDR2 is SNEGSKA (reference sequence). The V gene lost 0 bases and the J gene lost 1 base, with 6 bases spanning the gap. The CDR3 DNA is TGCAGTGCTAGAGACTGGTTTAACTATGGCTACACCTTC. Its translation: CSARDWFNYGYTF.

In DNA, the CDR3 is TGTGCCACCAGCGGTTCAGGGTCACGTCAGCCCCAGCATTTT. Translation: CATSGSGSRQPQHF. This chain joins TRBV15 and TRBJ1-5, with D possibly TRBD1 on 5 matching bases. The CDR3 is 14 amino acids. The ends were cut back, 5 bases at V and 6 bases at J, with 14 bases in the middle. CDR1 LNHNV and CDR2 YYDKDF come from the germline V gene (reference sequence).

This clonotype was detected only a few times. V and J are TRBV27 and TRBJ2-1, with D possibly TRBD2 on 6 matching bases. Deletions cut 6 bases from V and 6 bases from J, with 9 bases between. This CDR3 is 12 amino acids long. Germline V CDR1 and CDR2: MNHEY, SMNVEV (reference sequence). The CDR3 here is CASSGSANEQFF. CDR3 coding DNA: TGTGCCAGCAGCGGGAGTGCCAATGAGCAGTTCTTC.